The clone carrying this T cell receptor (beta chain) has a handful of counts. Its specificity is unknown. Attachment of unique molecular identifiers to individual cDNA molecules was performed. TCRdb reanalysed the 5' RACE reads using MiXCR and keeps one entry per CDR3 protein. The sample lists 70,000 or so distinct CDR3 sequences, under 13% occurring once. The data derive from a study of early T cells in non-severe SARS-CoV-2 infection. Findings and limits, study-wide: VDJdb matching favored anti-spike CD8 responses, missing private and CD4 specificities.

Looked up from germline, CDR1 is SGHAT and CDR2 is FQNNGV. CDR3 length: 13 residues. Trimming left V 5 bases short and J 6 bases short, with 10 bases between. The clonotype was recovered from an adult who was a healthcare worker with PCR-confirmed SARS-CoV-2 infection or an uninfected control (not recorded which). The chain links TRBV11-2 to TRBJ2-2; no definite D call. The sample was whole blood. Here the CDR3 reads CASSVLQAGELFF. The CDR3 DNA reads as TGTGCCAGCAGCGTTCTGCAGGCCGGGGAGCTGTTTTTT.